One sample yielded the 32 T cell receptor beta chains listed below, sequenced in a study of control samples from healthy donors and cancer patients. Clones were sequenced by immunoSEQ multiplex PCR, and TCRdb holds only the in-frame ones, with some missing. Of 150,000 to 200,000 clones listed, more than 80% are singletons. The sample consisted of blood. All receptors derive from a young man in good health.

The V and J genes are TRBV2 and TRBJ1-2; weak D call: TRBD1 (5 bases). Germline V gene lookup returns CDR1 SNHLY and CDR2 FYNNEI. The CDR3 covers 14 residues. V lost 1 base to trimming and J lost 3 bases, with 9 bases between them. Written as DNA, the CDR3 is TGTGCCAGCAGTGAAGAGGGGTCCTACTATGGCTACACCTTC. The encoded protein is CASSEEGSYYGYTF.

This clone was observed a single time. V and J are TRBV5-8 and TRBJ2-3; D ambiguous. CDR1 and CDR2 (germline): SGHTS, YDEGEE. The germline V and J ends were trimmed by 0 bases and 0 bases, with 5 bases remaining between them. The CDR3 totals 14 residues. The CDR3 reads CASSLAASTDTQYF. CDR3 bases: TGTGCCAGCAGCTTGGCGGCGAGCACAGATACGCAGTATTTT.

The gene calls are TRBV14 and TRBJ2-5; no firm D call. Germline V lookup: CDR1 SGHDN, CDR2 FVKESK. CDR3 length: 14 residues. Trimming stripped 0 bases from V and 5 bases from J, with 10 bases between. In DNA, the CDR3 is TGTGCCAGCAGCCAAGACCTGGCGTTGGAGACCCAGTACTTC. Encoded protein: CASSQDLALETQYF.

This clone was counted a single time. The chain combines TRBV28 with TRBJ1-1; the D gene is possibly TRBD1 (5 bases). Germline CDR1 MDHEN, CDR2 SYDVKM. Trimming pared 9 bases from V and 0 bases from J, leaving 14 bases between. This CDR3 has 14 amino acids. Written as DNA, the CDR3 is TGTGCCAGTTCCCCGGGACTTCTGAACACTGAAGCTTTCTTT. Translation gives CASSPGLLNTEAFF.

CDR3 in amino acids: CASSQNQDVHKNIQYF. DNA for the CDR3: TGTGCCAGCTCACAAAACCAGGACGTTCACAAAAACATTCAGTACTTC. The chain carries TRBV18 and TRBJ2-4, with no clear D. Germline CDR1 KGHSH, CDR2 LQKENI. This CDR3 spans 16 amino acids. The V end lost 4 bases, the J end lost 3 bases, and 16 bases lay between the germline ends.

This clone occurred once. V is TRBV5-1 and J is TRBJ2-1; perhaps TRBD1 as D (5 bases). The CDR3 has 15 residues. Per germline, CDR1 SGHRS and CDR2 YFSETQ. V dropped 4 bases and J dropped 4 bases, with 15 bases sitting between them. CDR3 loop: CASSTGQGYYNEQFF. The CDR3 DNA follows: TGCGCCAGCAGCACTGGCCAGGGATATTACAATGAGCAGTTCTTC.

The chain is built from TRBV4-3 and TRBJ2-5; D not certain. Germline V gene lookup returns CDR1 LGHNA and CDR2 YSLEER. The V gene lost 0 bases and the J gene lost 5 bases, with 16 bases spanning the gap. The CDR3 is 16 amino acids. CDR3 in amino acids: CASSQDLTAEGETQYF. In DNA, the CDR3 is TGCGCCAGCAGCCAAGATCTGACGGCCGAAGGGGAGACCCAGTACTTC.

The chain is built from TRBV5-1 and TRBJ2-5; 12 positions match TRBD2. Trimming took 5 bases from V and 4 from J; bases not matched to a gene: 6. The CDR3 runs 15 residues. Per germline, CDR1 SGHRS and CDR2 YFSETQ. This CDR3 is CASRATTSGRETQYF. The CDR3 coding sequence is TGCGCCAGCAGGGCAACGACTAGCGGGAGAGAGACCCAGTACTTC.

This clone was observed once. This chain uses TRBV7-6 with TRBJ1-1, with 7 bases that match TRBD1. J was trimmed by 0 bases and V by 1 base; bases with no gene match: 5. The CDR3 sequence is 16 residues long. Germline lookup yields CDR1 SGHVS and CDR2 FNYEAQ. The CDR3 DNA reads TGTGCCAGCAGCTTAGTTGAGGGGGCGGTGAACACTGAAGCTTTCTTT. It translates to CASSLVEGAVNTEAFF.

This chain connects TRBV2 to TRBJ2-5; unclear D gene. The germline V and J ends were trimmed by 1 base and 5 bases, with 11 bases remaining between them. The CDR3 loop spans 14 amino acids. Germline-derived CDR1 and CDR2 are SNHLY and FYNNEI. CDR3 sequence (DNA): TGTGCCAGCAGTGAAGGGCTTCAAAGGGAGACCCAGTACTTC. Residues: CASSEGLQRETQYF.

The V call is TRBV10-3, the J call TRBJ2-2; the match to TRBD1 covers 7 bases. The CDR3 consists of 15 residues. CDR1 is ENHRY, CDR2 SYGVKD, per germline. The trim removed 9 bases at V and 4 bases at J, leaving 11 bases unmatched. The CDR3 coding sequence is TGTGCCATGAGGAGTGACAGGGTGGTCACCGGGGAGCTGTTTTTT. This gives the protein CAMRSDRVVTGELFF.

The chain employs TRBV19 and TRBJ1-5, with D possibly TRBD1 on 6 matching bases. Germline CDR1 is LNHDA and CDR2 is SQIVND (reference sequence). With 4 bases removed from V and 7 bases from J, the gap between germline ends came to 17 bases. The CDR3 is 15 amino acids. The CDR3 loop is CASSTQGQLGQPQHF. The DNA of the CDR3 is TGTGCCAGTAGTACGCAAGGACAGCTGGGGCAGCCCCAGCATTTT.

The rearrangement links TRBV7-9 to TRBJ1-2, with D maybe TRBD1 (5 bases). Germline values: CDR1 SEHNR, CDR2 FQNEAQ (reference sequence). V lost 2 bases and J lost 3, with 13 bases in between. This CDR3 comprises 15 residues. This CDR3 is CASSLTGVVDYGYTF. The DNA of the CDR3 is TGTGCCAGCAGCTTAACGGGGGTAGTGGACTATGGCTACACCTTC.

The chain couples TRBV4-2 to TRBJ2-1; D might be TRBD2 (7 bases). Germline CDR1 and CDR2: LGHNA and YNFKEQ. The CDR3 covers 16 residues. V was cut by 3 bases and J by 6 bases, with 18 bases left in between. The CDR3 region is CASSQLTSGGANEQFF. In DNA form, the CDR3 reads TGTGCCAGCAGCCAGTTGACTAGTGGGGGGGCCAATGAGCAGTTCTTC.

CDR3 residues: CASSFKAITYNSPLHF. The CDR3 DNA follows: TGTGCCAGCAGCTTCAAAGCTATCACCTATAATTCACCCCTCCACTTT. V and J are TRBV11-2 and TRBJ1-6; no definite D call. Trimming took off 3 bases at V and 2 bases at J, with 11 bases between the two ends. CDR1 SGHAT and CDR2 FQNNGV come from the germline V gene. The length of the CDR3 is 16 residues.

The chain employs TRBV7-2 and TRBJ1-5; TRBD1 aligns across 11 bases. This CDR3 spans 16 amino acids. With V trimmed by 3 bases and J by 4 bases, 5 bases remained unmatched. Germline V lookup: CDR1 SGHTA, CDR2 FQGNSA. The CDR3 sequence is CASSFKGQGGNQPQHF. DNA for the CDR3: TGTGCCAGCAGCTTTAAGGGACAGGGGGGTAATCAGCCCCAGCATTTT.

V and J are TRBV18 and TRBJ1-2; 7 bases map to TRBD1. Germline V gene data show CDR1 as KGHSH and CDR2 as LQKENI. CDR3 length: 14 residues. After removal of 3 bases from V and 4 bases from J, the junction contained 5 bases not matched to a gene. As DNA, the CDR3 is TGTGCCAGCTCACCCACAGGGGCACCCTATGGCTACACCTTC. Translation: CASSPTGAPYGYTF.

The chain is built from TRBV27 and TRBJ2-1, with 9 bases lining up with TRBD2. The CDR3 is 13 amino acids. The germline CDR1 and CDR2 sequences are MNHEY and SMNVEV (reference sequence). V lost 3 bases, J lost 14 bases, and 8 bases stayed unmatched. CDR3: CASSFQAGGSEFF. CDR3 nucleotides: TGTGCCAGCAGTTTCCAGGCGGGAGGGTCGGAGTTCTTC.

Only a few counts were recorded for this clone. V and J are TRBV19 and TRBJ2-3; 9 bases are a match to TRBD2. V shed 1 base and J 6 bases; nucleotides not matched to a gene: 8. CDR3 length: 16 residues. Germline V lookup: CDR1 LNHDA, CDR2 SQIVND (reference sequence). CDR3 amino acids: CASSIGKRGAYDTQYF. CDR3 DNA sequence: TGTGCCAGTAGTATAGGAAAGCGGGGGGCCTACGATACGCAGTATTTT.

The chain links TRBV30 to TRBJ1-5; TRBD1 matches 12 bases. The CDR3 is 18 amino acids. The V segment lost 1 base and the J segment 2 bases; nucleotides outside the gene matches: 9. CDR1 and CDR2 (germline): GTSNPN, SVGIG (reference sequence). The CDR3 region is CAWSAGGQGARGNQPQHF. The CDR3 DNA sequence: TGTGCCTGGAGTGCAGGGGGACAGGGGGCGCGGGGCAATCAGCCCCAGCATTTT.

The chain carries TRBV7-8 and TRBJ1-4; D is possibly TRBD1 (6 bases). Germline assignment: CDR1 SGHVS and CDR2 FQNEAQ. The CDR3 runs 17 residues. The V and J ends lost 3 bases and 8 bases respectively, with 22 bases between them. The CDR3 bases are TGTGCCAGCAGCTTTTCTTCATTTGGGGGGCGAGGGGAAAAACTGTTTTTT. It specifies CASSFSSFGGRGEKLFF.

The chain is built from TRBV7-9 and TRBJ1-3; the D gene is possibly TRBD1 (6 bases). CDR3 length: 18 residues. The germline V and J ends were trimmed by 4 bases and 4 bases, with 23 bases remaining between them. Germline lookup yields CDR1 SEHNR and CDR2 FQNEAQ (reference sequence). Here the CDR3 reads CASSSRLGHRAAGNTIYF. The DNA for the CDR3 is TGTGCCAGCAGCTCAAGACTAGGGCACAGGGCGGCGGGAAACACCATATATTTT.

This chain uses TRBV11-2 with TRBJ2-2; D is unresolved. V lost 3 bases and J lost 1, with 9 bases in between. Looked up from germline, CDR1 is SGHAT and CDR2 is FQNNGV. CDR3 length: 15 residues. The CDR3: CASSLEIRNTGELFF. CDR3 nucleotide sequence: TGTGCCAGCAGCTTGGAGATTCGGAACACCGGGGAGCTGTTTTTT. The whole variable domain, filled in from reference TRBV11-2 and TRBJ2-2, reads EAGVAQSPRYKIIEKRQSVAFWCNPISGHATLYWYQQILGQGPKLLIQFQNNGVVDDSQLPKDRFSAERLKGVDSTLKIQPAKLEDSAVYLCASSLEIRNTGELFFGEGSRLTVL.

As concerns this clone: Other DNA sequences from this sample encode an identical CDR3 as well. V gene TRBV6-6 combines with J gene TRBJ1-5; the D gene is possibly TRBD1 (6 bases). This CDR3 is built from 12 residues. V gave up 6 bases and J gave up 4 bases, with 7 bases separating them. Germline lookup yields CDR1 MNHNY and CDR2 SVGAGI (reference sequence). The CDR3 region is CASRQGNQPQHF. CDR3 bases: TGTGCCAGCAGGCAGGGGAATCAGCCCCAGCATTTT.

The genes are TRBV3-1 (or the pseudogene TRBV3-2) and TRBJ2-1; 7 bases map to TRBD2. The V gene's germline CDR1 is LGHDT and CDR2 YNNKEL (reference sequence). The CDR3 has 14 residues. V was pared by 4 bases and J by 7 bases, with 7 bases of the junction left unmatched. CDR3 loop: CASSPRLAENEQFF. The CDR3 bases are TGTGCCAGCAGCCCCCGACTAGCCGAGAATGAGCAGTTCTTC.

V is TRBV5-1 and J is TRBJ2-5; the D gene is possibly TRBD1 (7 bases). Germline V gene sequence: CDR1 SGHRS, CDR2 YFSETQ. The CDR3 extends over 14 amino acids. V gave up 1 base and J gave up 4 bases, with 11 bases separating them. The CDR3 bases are TGCGCCAGCAGCTTGCCAGGGGGGTCAGAGACCCAGTACTTC. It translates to CASSLPGGSETQYF.

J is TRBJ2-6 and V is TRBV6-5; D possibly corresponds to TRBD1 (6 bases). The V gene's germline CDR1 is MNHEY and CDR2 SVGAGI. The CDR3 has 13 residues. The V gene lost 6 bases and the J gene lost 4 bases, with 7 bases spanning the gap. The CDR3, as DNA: TGTGCCAGCAGGGACAGAGGGGCCAACGTCCTGACTTTC. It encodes CASRDRGANVLTF.

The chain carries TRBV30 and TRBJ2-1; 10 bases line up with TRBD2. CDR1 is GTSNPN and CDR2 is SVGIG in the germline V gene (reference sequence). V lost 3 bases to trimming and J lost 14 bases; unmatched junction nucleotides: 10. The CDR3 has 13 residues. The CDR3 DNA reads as TGTGCCTGGAGCCCCTCTAGCGGGAGAAATGAGTTCTTC. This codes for CAWSPSSGRNEFF.

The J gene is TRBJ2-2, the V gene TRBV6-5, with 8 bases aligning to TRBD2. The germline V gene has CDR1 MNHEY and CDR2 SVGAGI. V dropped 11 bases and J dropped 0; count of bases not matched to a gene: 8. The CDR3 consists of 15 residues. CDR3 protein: CASWTSRTNTGELFF. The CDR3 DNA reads TGTGCCTCCTGGACTAGCCGGACGAACACCGGGGAGCTGTTTTTT.

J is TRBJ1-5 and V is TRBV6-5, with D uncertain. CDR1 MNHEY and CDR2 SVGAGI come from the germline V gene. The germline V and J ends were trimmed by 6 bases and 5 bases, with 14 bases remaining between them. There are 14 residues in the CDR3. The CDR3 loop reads CASRAGIVDQPQHF. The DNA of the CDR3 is TGTGCCAGCAGGGCCGGGATCGTCGATCAGCCCCAGCATTTT.

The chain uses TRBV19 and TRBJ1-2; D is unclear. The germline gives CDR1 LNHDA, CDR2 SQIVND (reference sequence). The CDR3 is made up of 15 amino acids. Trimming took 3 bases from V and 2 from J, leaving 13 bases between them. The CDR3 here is CASSINTALNYGYTF. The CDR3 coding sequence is TGTGCCAGTAGTATCAACACGGCCCTGAACTATGGCTACACCTTC.

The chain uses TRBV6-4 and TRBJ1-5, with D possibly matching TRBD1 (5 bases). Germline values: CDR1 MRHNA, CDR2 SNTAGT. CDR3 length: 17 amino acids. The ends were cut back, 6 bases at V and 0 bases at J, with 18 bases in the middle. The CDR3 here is CASRQGVIAYSNQPQHF. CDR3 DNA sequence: TGTGCCAGCAGGCAAGGGGTCATAGCCTATAGCAATCAGCCCCAGCATTTT.